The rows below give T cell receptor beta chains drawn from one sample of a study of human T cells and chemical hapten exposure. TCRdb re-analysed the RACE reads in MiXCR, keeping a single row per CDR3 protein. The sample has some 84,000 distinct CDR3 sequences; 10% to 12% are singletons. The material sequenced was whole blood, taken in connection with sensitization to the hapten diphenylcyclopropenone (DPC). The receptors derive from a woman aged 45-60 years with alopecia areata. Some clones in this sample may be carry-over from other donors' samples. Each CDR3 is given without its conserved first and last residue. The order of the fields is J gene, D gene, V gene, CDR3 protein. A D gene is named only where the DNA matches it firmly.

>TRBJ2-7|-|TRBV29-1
SVAHSDTEQY
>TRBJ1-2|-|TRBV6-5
ASSYSIGGDNYGYT
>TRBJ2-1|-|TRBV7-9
ASSLESGIQF
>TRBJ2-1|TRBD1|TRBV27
ASSPFDRVRNEQF
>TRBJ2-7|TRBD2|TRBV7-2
ASREGGVTYEQY
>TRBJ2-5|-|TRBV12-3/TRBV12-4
ASSPEGGRSQETQY
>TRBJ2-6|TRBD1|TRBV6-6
ASLGTAETSGANVLT
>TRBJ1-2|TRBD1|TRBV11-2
ASSIKGAGGYT
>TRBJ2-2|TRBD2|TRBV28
ASYTGGPGELF
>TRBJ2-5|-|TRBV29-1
SVAGPGPAETQY
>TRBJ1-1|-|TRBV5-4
ASSLDRQDTEAF
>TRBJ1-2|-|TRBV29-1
SAGQNYGYT
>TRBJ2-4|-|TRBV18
ASSPRPEIKNIQY
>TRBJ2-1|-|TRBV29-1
SVGAGYNEQF
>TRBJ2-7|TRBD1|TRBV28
ASSRSLGTGGREQY
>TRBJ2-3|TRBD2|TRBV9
ASSTRLAGGTDTQY
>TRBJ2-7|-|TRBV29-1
SVMTPGPGTGEQY
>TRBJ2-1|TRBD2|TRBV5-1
ASSRTSGANEQF
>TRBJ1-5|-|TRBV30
AWSVRWGEASNQPQH
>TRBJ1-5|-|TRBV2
ASRGLSNQPQH